Presented here are 32 T cell receptor beta chains from one specimen sequenced in a study of blood T cell repertoires in COVID-19. TCRdb keeps only in-frame clones here, not all; method: immunoSEQ multiplex PCR. The sample consists of about 120,000 clones, about 80% of them appearing once. The sequenced sample was peripheral blood. The receptors shown here come from a woman at least 80 years old with acute or convalescent COVID-19.

This clone has more than one count but fewer than ten. V usage is TRBV11-2 and J usage is TRBJ1-1; a possible D gene is TRBD1 (6 bases). The germline V gene encodes CDR1 SGHAT and CDR2 FQNNGV. The CDR3 is 15 amino acids. The V gene lost 5 bases and the J gene lost 0 bases, with 13 bases spanning the gap. In DNA, the CDR3 is TGTGCCAGCAGCCGCCCGGGACAAATGAACACTGAAGCTTTCTTT. Amino acid sequence: CASSRPGQMNTEAFF. The complete variable domain, with remaining parts taken from reference TRBV11-2 and TRBJ1-1, reads EAGVAQSPRYKIIEKRQSVAFWCNPISGHATLYWYQQILGQGPKLLIQFQNNGVVDDSQLPKDRFSAERLKGVDSTLKIQPAKLEDSAVYLCASSRPGQMNTEAFFGQGTRLTVV.

V gene TRBV9 combines with J gene TRBJ1-1, with 8 bases aligning to TRBD1. V lost 3 bases, J lost 1 base, and 5 bases stayed unmatched. Per germline, CDR1 SGDLS and CDR2 YYNGEE. The CDR3 sequence is 15 residues long. CDR3 nucleotides: TGTGCCAGCAGCGGCCCCGGACAGGGGAACACTGAAGCTTTCTTT. Amino acid sequence: CASSGPGQGNTEAFF. Full variable domain (missing parts from reference TRBV9 and TRBJ1-1): DSGVTQTPKHLITATGQRVTLRCSPRSGDLSVYWYQQSLDQGLQFLIQYYNGEERAKGNILERFSAQQFPDLHSELNLSSLELGDSALYFCASSGPGQGNTEAFFGQGTRLTVV.

This clone appeared once. The chain employs TRBV5-8 and TRBJ2-1; 7 nucleotides line up with TRBD1. The CDR3 is made up of 15 amino acids. Germline CDR1 and CDR2: SGHTS and YDEGEE. Trimming at V came to 5 bases and at J to 6 bases, leaving 11 bases not matched to a gene. CDR3 sequence (DNA): TGTGCCAGCAGTTACCAGACAGGGAGCGGCAATGAGCAGTTCTTC. Amino acid sequence: CASSYQTGSGNEQFF.

The genes are TRBV9 and TRBJ1-2; a weak D match, TRBD1 (5 bases). This CDR3 is built from 14 residues. The V and J ends lost 4 bases and 6 bases respectively, with 16 bases between them. CDR1 is SGDLS and CDR2 is YYNGEE in the germline V gene. The CDR3 here is CASSPGGGINGYTF. The DNA for the CDR3 is TGTGCCAGCAGCCCGGGGGGGGGAATCAATGGCTACACCTTC.

This clone showed up just a few times. This chain joins TRBV6-5 and TRBJ1-1; D not resolved. Trimming stripped 5 bases from V and 4 bases from J, with 14 bases between. Germline CDR1 and CDR2: MNHEY and SVGAGI. The CDR3 contains 14 residues. The CDR3 sequence: CASSNPEVATEAFF. CDR3 DNA: TGTGCCAGCAGTAACCCAGAAGTCGCCACTGAAGCTTTCTTT.

The chain recombines TRBV7-2 with TRBJ2-1, with TRBD2 matching 12 bases. The CDR3 consists of 16 residues. The V gene's germline CDR1 is SGHTA and CDR2 FQGNSA. J gave up 7 bases and V 2 bases, and 6 bases lay outside the gene matches. The CDR3 DNA is TGTGCCAGCAGCTTAATTGGACTAGCGGGATCAAATGAGCAGTTCTTC. Translated: CASSLIGLAGSNEQFF.

Judged by abundance, this clone is medium-sized (0.01 to 0.1%). The V and J genes are TRBV2 and TRBJ1-5; D is unclear. With 8 bases removed from V and 1 base from J, the gap between germline ends came to 36 bases. The CDR3 runs to 22 residues. Germline V gene data show CDR1 as SNHLY and CDR2 as FYNNEI. The CDR3 protein is CASVPSGIMAVHRGKSNQPQHF. CDR3 nucleotides: TGTGCCAGCGTACCATCGGGGATAATGGCGGTCCATCGGGGAAAAAGCAATCAGCCCCAGCATTTT.

This clone was picked up a small number of times. The gene calls are TRBV19 and TRBJ2-5, with D maybe TRBD2 (7 bases). Trimming took 7 bases from V and 6 from J, leaving 15 bases between them. Germline CDR1 and CDR2: LNHDA and SQIVND (reference sequence). This CDR3 contains 13 residues. CDR3 residues: CASNLVGGQTQYF. The CDR3 DNA reads as TGTGCCAGTAATCTCGTGGGGGGGCAGACCCAGTACTTC.

V usage is TRBV19 and J usage is TRBJ2-1, with a weak D call TRBD1 (6 bases). V shed 3 bases and J shed 4 bases, with 13 bases lying between them. The CDR3 covers 15 residues. Per germline, CDR1 LNHDA and CDR2 SQIVND (reference sequence). The CDR3 loop is CASSISAQGYNEQFF. The CDR3 DNA reads TGTGCCAGTAGTATTTCGGCCCAGGGGTACAATGAGCAGTTCTTC.

The J gene is TRBJ2-3, the V gene TRBV6-1; D might be TRBD2 (5 bases). CDR1 and CDR2 (germline): MNHNS, SASEGT. V was trimmed by 2 bases and J by 2 bases, leaving 14 bases between them. The CDR3 extends over 16 amino acids. DNA of the CDR3: TGTGCCAGCAGTGAAAAACTAGGCTCTTACACAGATACGCAGTATTTT. It specifies CASSEKLGSYTDTQYF.

V is TRBV9 and J is TRBJ1-2; perhaps TRBD1 as D (6 bases). CDR3 size: 15 residues. From germline, CDR1 is SGDLS and CDR2 YYNGEE. V was shortened by 5 bases and J by 0 bases, with 14 bases between the two germline ends. In DNA, the CDR3 is TGTGCCAGCAGTTGGACAGAGACACCTAACTATGGCTACACCTTC. It codes for CASSWTETPNYGYTF.

This chain joins TRBV11-2 and TRBJ1-6, with 7 bases that match TRBD1. The CDR3 has 14 residues. Trimming cost V 2 bases and J 10 bases; bases outside gene matches: 5. The V gene's germline CDR1 is SGHAT and CDR2 FQNNGV. CDR3 residues: CASSLNQGGSPLHF. The CDR3 nucleotides are TGTGCCAGCAGCTTAAATCAGGGGGGCTCACCCCTCCACTTT.

The rearrangement joins TRBV6-5 to TRBJ2-3, with D possibly matching TRBD2 (6 bases). Looked up from germline, CDR1 is MNHEY and CDR2 is SVGAGI. V lost 8 bases to trimming and J lost 0 bases, with 12 bases between them. The CDR3 covers 14 residues. This CDR3 is CASRRAGSTDTQYF. CDR3 DNA: TGTGCCAGCCGGAGGGCGGGGAGCACAGATACGCAGTATTTT.

J is TRBJ2-5 and V is TRBV7-2; 7 positions agree with TRBD2. Trimming removed 0 bases from V and 3 bases from J; junction bases left unmatched: 4. Germline V gene lookup returns CDR1 SGHTA and CDR2 FQGNSA. The CDR3 is 15 amino acids. The CDR3 spells CASSLAPGGEETQYF. In nucleotides, the CDR3 is TGTGCCAGCAGCTTAGCACCGGGGGGAGAAGAGACCCAGTACTTC.

The rearrangement uses TRBV2 and TRBJ1-5, with no clear D. CDR1 is SNHLY and CDR2 is FYNNEI in the germline V gene. With 5 bases removed from V and 4 bases from J, the gap between germline ends came to 9 bases. This CDR3 comprises 13 residues. CDR3 bases: TGTGCCAGCAGTCGAACACCTAATCAGCCCCAGCATTTT. Its translation: CASSRTPNQPQHF. The entire variable domain, with the rest obtained from reference TRBV2 and TRBJ1-5, is as follows: EPEVTQTPSHQVTQMGQEVILRCVPISNHLYFYWYRQILGQKVEFLVSFYNNEISEKSEIFDDQFSVERPDGSNFTLKIRSTKLEDSAMYFCASSRTPNQPQHFGDGTRLSIL.

The genes are TRBV7-9 and TRBJ1-2, with TRBD1 identical over 11 bases. V lost 5 bases and J lost 8; bases outside the gene matches: 10. Germline CDR1 SEHNR, CDR2 FQNEAQ (reference sequence). The CDR3 totals 15 residues. DNA of the CDR3: TGTGCCAGCAGCGTAGGAGAGGACAGGGGGCGCGGCTACACCTTC. Protein product: CASSVGEDRGRGYTF.

The J gene is TRBJ1-1, the V gene TRBV19, with D possibly matching TRBD1 (6 bases). With 3 bases removed from V and 6 bases from J, the gap between germline ends came to 11 bases. Germline CDR1 and CDR2: LNHDA and SQIVND (reference sequence). This CDR3 spans 13 amino acids. CDR3: CASSMYRQAEAFF. In DNA form, the CDR3 reads TGTGCCAGTAGTATGTATAGACAGGCTGAAGCTTTCTTT.

The V and J genes are TRBV9 and TRBJ1-1; TRBD1 might be the D (5 bases). Germline V gene sequence: CDR1 SGDLS, CDR2 YYNGEE. The CDR3 is 15 amino acids. V lost 0 bases, J lost 2 bases, and 11 bases lay in between. CDR3 sequence (DNA): TGTGCCAGCAGCGTAGATGTAGGGGATAACACTGAAGCTTTCTTT. Protein sequence: CASSVDVGDNTEAFF.

The V call is TRBV4-3, the J call TRBJ2-2, with 10 bases fitting TRBD2. Per germline, CDR1 LGHNA and CDR2 YSLEER. CDR3 length: 16 residues. With V trimmed by 0 bases and J by 7 bases, 5 bases remained unmatched. CDR3 in amino acids: CASSQEAGGQVGELFF. In nucleotides, the CDR3 is TGCGCCAGCAGCCAAGAAGCGGGGGGGCAGGTCGGGGAGCTGTTTTTT.

The chain is built from TRBV12-5 and TRBJ2-5; possibly TRBD2 for D (7 bases). From germline, CDR1 is LGHNT and CDR2 FRNRAP. V was clipped by 6 bases and J by 4 bases, with 12 bases between them. The CDR3 sequence is 13 residues long. The CDR3 bases are TGTGCTAGTGGCCTGGGAGGGGGAGAGACCCAGTACTTC. Translating gives CASGLGGGETQYF.

V is TRBV30 and J is TRBJ2-3; 14 positions agree with TRBD2. V lost 3 bases, J lost 5 bases, and 4 bases stayed unmatched. Germline-derived CDR1 and CDR2 are GTSNPN and SVGIG (reference sequence). This CDR3 is built from 15 residues. The CDR3 DNA reads TGTGCCTGGAGGGGACTAGCGGGAGCAATAGATACGCAGTATTTT. Translation: CAWRGLAGAIDTQYF. The complete variable domain, with remaining parts taken from reference TRBV30 and TRBJ2-3, reads SQTIHQWPATLVQPVGSPLSLECTVEGTSNPNLYWYRQAAGRGLQLLFYSVGIGQISSEVPQNLSASRPQDRQFILSSKKLLLSDSGFYLCAWRGLAGAIDTQYFGPGTRLTVL.

The chain has TRBV4-1 and TRBJ1-2, with D possibly matching TRBD1 (5 bases). V gave up 0 bases and J gave up 0 bases, with 14 bases separating them. Germline assignment: CDR1 MGHRA and CDR2 YSYEKL. The CDR3 contains 17 residues. The CDR3 region has the DNA TGCGCCAGCAGCCAAGATCATACAGGCAACCCTAACTATGGCTACACCTTC. It codes for CASSQDHTGNPNYGYTF.

This clone was seen a few times. V and J are TRBV7-2 and TRBJ2-1, with D perhaps matching TRBD2 (5 bases). Germline assignment: CDR1 SGHTA and CDR2 FQGNSA. CDR3 length equals 15 residues. Deletions cut 0 bases from V and 5 bases from J, with 11 bases between. The chain's CDR3 is CASSLAPGFNNEQFF. CDR3 coding DNA: TGTGCCAGCAGCTTAGCGCCGGGATTCAACAATGAGCAGTTCTTC.

This rearrangement joins TRBV6-5 to TRBJ1-4; 7 bases map to TRBD1. Unmatched junction bases numbered 10, after V lost 5 bases and J lost 7 bases. The CDR3 has 15 amino acids. Germline CDR1 MNHEY, CDR2 SVGAGI. In DNA, the CDR3 is TGTGCCAGCAGTCAATCCGGGACAGTCGCTGAAAAACTGTTTTTT. Its protein is CASSQSGTVAEKLFF.

This rearrangement joins TRBV7-2 to TRBJ2-5, with 10 bases fitting TRBD2. The CDR3 is 15 amino acids. V trimming: 5 bases; J trimming: 4 bases; junction bases outside the gene matches: 7. Germline V gives CDR1 SGHTA, CDR2 FQGNSA. The CDR3 reads CASSPIAGGIETQYF. CDR3 nucleotides: TGTGCCAGCAGCCCCATAGCGGGGGGAATAGAGACCCAGTACTTC. Supplemented by reference TRBV7-2 and TRBJ2-5, the full variable domain reads GAGVSQSPSNKVTEKGKDVELRCDPISGHTALYWYRQSLGQGLEFLIYFQGNSAPDKSGLPSDRFSAERTGGSVSTLTIQRTQQEDSAVYLCASSPIAGGIETQYFGPGTRLLVL.

This chain joins TRBV19 and TRBJ2-1; 9 nucleotides line up with TRBD1. Germline V gene lookup returns CDR1 LNHDA and CDR2 SQIVND (reference sequence). V dropped 5 bases and J dropped 6; count of bases not matched to a gene: 8. The CDR3 has 15 amino acids. The CDR3, as DNA: TGTGCCAGTAGTGGGGGACAGGGAGTGGGCAATGAGCAGTTCTTC. Translating it yields CASSGGQGVGNEQFF.

The chain employs TRBV28 and TRBJ2-5, with 8 bases matching TRBD1. Trimming cost V 6 bases and J 5 bases; bases outside gene matches: 8. Germline CDR1 reads MDHEN; CDR2 reads SYDVKM. This CDR3 has 14 amino acids. Written as DNA, the CDR3 is TGTGCCAGCAGCGACACAGGGGGAAAGGAGACCCAGTACTTC. Amino acids: CASSDTGGKETQYF.

There are a few counts of this clone. The CDR3 DNA reads as TGCGCCAGCAGCTCCCTAGCGGAGAACACTGAAGCTTTCTTT. Translation: CASSSLAENTEAFF. The chain joins TRBV5-1 to TRBJ1-1; D uncertain. Germline CDR1 SGHRS, CDR2 YFSETQ. This CDR3 region has 14 residues. V lost 3 bases, J lost 1 base, and 10 bases lay in between. The complete variable domain, with remaining parts taken from reference TRBV5-1 and TRBJ1-1, reads KAGVTQTPRYLIKTRGQQVTLSCSPISGHRSVSWYQQTPGQGLQFLFEYFSETQRNKGNFPGRFSGRQFSNSRSEMNVSTLELGDSALYLCASSSLAENTEAFFGQGTRLTVV.

The chain employs TRBV7-9 and TRBJ2-1, with D maybe TRBD2 (6 bases). The CDR3 runs 15 residues. Trimming took off 2 bases at V and 1 base at J, with 9 bases between the two ends. Germline V lookup: CDR1 SEHNR, CDR2 FQNEAQ (reference sequence). CDR3: CASSLRTTSYNEQFF. The CDR3 DNA reads as TGTGCCAGCAGCTTAAGGACTACATCCTACAATGAGCAGTTCTTC.

This rearrangement joins TRBV10-3 to TRBJ1-5; 7 positions agree with TRBD1. Trimming cost V 6 bases and J 3 bases; bases outside gene matches: 2. Germline V lookup: CDR1 ENHRY, CDR2 SYGVKD. This CDR3 has 13 amino acids. CDR3 nucleotide sequence: TGTGCCATCAGAGACAGGGACAATCAGCCCCAGCATTTT. It encodes CAIRDRDNQPQHF.

This sequence joins TRBV19 and TRBJ1-5; 7 nucleotides match TRBD1. J gave up 3 bases and V 8 bases, and 7 bases lay outside the gene matches. Germline CDR1 is LNHDA and CDR2 is SQIVND (reference sequence). This CDR3 contains 14 residues. The CDR3 DNA reads as TGTGCCAGTCGGCATACAGGGGACAATCAGCCCCAGCATTTT. Encoded protein: CASRHTGDNQPQHF.

The chain has TRBV28 and TRBJ2-3; TRBD2 agrees at 10 bases. CDR1 and CDR2 (germline): MDHEN, SYDVKM. Trimming removed 2 bases from V and 1 base from J; junction bases left unmatched: 0. This CDR3 comprises 15 residues. The CDR3 DNA is TGTGCCAGCAGTTTACTAGCGGGAGGCACAGATACGCAGTATTTT. Its translation: CASSLLAGGTDTQYF.